Listed here is a single T cell receptor (beta chain). These data belong to a study of blood T cell repertoires in COVID-19. Study-level information: Italy, Spain and the United States were the sources of the convalescent and acute COVID-19 samples. PBMCs, B-cell-depleted T cells, or T cells were the source of the cDNA or gDNA that made up the material.

After removal of 6 bases from V and 3 bases from J, the junction contained 5 bases not matched to a gene. This CDR3 is built from 14 residues. Germline CDR1 is SGHDN and CDR2 is FVKESK. Per the original methods: Amplification of reference gene primers provided the estimated nucleated cell counts. Profiling relied on immunoSEQ multiplex PCR, and the TCRdb table lists in-frame clones only, not all of them. The DNA was the basis for D and trimming; V, J and clone size are from that table. The table includes about 200,000 clones, roughly 81% detected once. The chain links TRBV14 to TRBJ1-2, with 9 bases matching TRBD1. Source material: peripheral blood. This receptor was obtained from a woman of 80 years or more with acute or convalescent COVID-19. The CDR3 nucleotides are TGTGCCAGCAGAAGACAGGGGGTGGACTATGGCTACACCTTC. This sequence encodes CASRRQGVDYGYTF.